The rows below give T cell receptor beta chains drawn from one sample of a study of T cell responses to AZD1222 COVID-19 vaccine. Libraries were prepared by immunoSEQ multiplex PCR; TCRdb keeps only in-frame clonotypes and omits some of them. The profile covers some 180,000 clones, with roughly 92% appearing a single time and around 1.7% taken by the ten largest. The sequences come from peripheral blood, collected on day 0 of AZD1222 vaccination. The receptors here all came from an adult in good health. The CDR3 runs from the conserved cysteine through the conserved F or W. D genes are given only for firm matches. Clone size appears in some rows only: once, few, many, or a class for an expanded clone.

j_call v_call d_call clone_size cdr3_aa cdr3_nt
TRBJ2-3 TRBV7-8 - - CASSSKRTGDTDTQYF TGTGCCAGCAGTTCAAAGCGTACTGGGGACACAGATACGCAGTATTTT
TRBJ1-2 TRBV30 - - CAWSPEQIINYGYTF TGTGCCTGGAGTCCCGAGCAGATCATTAACTATGGCTACACCTTC
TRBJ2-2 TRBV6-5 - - CASSLTGLFAGELFF TGTGCCAGCAGTCTTACAGGGCTCTTTGCCGGGGAGCTGTTTTTT
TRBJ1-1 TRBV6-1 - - CASSEDDRMNTEAFF TGTGCCAGCAGTGAAGACGACAGAATGAACACTGAAGCTTTCTTT
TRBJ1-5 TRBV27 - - CASSLRRDQPQHF TGTGCCAGCAGTTTACGCCGAGATCAGCCCCAGCATTTT
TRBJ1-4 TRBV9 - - CASSSQGTDEKLFF TGTGCCAGCAGCTCTCAGGGAACGGATGAAAAACTGTTTTTT
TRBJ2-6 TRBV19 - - CASSIRQRSGANVLTF TGTGCCAGTAGTATACGACAACGCTCTGGGGCCAACGTCCTGACTTTC
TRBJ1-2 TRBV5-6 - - CASRGYYGYTF TGTGCCAGCAGGGGATACTATGGCTACACCTTC
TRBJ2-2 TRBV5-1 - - CASDFDQAGSTGELFF TGCGCCAGCGATTTCGATCAGGCGGGAAGCACCGGGGAGCTGTTTTTT
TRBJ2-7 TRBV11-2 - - CASSPLRASYEQYF TGTGCCAGCAGCCCCTTGAGGGCCTCCTACGAGCAGTACTTC
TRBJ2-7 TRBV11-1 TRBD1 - CASSFSGYRRTGEQYF TGTGCCAGCAGCTTCTCAGGCTACCGCCGGACAGGCGAGCAGTACTTC
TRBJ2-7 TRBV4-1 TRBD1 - CASSLGQGYEQYF TGCGCCAGCAGCCTGGGACAGGGCTACGAGCAGTACTTC
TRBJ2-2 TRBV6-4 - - CASSDAGATTGELFF TGTGCCAGCAGTGACGCCGGCGCAACGACCGGGGAGCTGTTTTTT
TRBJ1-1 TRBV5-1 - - CASSQNTEAFF TGCGCCAGCAGCCAGAACACTGAAGCTTTCTTT
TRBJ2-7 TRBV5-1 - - CASSNLLGSSYEQYF TGCGCCAGCAGCAATCTCCTTGGCAGCTCCTACGAGCAGTACTTC
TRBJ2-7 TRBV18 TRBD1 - CASSGTGGIYEQYF TGTGCCAGCTCCGGGACAGGGGGCATCTACGAGCAGTACTTC
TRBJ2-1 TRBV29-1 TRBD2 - CAQAGGESYNEQFF TGCGCCCAGGCGGGGGGAGAATCCTACAATGAGCAGTTCTTC
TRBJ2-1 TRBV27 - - CASSWGPGQGSGIEQFF TGTGCCAGCAGTTGGGGCCCCGGGCAGGGATCAGGTATTGAGCAGTTCTTC
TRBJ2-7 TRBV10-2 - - CASSDRGRYEQYF TGCGCCAGCAGTGACAGGGGACGCTACGAGCAGTACTTC
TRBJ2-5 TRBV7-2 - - CASSLAGGGETQYF TGTGCCAGCAGCTTAGCGGGGGGCGGAGAGACCCAGTACTTC
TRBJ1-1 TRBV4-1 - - CASSQSMWGRVTEAFF TGCGCCAGCAGCCAATCAATGTGGGGGAGGGTCACTGAAGCTTTCTTT
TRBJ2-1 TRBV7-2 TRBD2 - CASSLTGTSGTQKQFF TGTGCCAGCAGCTTAACCGGGACTAGCGGTACCCAGAAGCAGTTCTTC
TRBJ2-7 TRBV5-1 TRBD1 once CASSRDRYEQYF TGCGCCAGCAGCCGGGACAGATACGAGCAGTACTTC
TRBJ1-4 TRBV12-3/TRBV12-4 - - CASSPAAHEKLFF TGTGCCAGCAGTCCGGCCGCCCATGAAAAACTGTTTTTT
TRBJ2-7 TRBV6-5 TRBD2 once CASSFGGRGYEQYF TGTGCCAGCAGTTTCGGCGGGAGGGGCTACGAGCAGTACTTC
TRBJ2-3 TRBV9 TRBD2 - CASSVVGSGINTDTQYF TGTGCCAGCAGCGTAGTAGGCAGCGGGATCAACACAGATACGCAGTATTTT
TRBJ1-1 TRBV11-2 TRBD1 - CASSLVAGGVRTEAFF TGTGCCAGCAGCTTAGTGGCAGGGGGCGTGAGGACTGAAGCTTTCTTT
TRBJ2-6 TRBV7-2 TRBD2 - CASSLLAGLSGANVLTF TGTGCCAGCAGTCTACTAGCGGGACTCTCTGGGGCCAACGTCCTGACTTTC
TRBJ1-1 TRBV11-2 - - CASSLEFGARNTEAFF TGTGCCAGCAGCTTAGAATTCGGAGCTCGTAACACTGAAGCTTTCTTT
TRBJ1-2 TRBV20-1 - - CSARGAGVTTF TGCAGTGCTAGAGGGGCAGGGGTGACCACCTTC
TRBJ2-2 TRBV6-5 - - CASSYHDSYTGELFF TGTGCCAGCAGTTACCACGACTCATACACCGGGGAGCTGTTTTTT
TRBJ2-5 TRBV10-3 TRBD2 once CAISGGRAIETQYF TGTGCCATCAGTGGCGGGAGGGCCATAGAGACCCAGTACTTC
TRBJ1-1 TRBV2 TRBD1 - CASSGTGGFTEAFF TGTGCCAGCAGTGGTACAGGGGGGTTTACTGAAGCTTTCTTT
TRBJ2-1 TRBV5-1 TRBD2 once CASSFLSGSGNEQFF TGCGCCAGCAGCTTTCTAAGCGGGAGTGGGAATGAGCAGTTCTTC
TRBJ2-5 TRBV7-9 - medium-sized CASSLAGARIQYF TGTGCCAGCAGCTTAGCAGGGGCCCGTATCCAGTACTTC
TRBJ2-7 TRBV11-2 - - CASSSGTGYEQYF TGTGCCAGCAGCTCCGGGACGGGGTACGAGCAGTACTTC
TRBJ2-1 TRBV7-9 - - CASSSEKNEQFF TGTGCCAGCAGCTCCGAAAAGAATGAGCAGTTCTTC
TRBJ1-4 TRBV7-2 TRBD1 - CASSAGTGREGKLFF TGTGCCAGCAGCGCCGGGACAGGAAGGGAGGGAAAACTGTTTTTT
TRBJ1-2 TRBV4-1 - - CASSQGDGSNYGYTF TGCGCCAGCAGCCAAGGGGACGGTTCTAACTATGGCTACACCTTC
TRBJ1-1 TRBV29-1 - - CSVDPRGSAEAFF TGCAGCGTCGACCCTCGTGGGTCGGCCGAAGCTTTCTTT
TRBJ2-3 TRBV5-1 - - CASSLARSDTQYF TGCGCCAGCAGCTTGGCGCGATCAGATACGCAGTATTTT
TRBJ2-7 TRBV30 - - CAWRTNQYEQYF TGTGCCTGGAGGACTAATCAGTACGAGCAGTACTTC
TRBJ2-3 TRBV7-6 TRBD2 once CASSPWTSGSTDTQYF TGTGCCAGCAGCCCGTGGACTAGCGGAAGCACAGATACGCAGTATTTT
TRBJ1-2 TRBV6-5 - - CASSYSGGANYGYTF TGTGCCAGCAGTTACTCGGGGGGAGCTAACTATGGCTACACCTTC
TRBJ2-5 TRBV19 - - CASSKLQMQETQYF TGTGCCAGTAGTAAACTACAGATGCAAGAGACCCAGTACTTC
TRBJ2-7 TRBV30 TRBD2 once CAWSVASGSFREQYF TGTGCCTGGAGTGTAGCCAGCGGGAGCTTCCGGGAGCAGTACTTC
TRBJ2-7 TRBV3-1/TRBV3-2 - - CASSQVRGPYEQYF TGTGCCAGCAGCCAAGTCAGGGGCCCCTACGAGCAGTACTTC
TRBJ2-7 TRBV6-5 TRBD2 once CASMGGTILYEQYF TGTGCCAGCATGGGGGGGACTATTCTGTACGAGCAGTACTTC
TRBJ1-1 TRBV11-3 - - CASSLTGNTEAFF TGTGCCAGCAGCTTGACAGGGAACACTGAAGCTTTCTTT
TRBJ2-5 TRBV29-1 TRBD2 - CSVGLPGLAYF TGCAGCGTGGGTCTTCCGGGACTAGCTTACTTC
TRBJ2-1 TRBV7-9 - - CASSLTTRYNEQFF TGTGCCAGCAGCTTAACGACCAGATACAATGAGCAGTTCTTC
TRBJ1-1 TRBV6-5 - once CASSYFDKNTEAFF TGTGCCAGCAGTTACTTCGACAAGAACACTGAAGCTTTCTTT
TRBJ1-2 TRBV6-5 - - CASSYSKGWGYTF TGTGCCAGCAGTTACTCGAAAGGATGGGGCTACACCTTC
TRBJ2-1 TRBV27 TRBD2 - CASSLTGGGRPYYNEQFF TGTGCCAGCAGTTTAACTGGGGGGGGTCGTCCTTATTACAATGAGCAGTTCTTC
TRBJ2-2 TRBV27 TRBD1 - CASSYRGPAGELFF TGTGCCAGCAGTTACAGGGGGCCAGCCGGGGAGCTGTTTTTT
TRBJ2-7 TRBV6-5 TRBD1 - CASSGQAPYEQYF TGTGCCAGCAGCGGACAGGCTCCCTACGAGCAGTACTTC
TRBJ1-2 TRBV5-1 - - CASSYSVAGGERGYTF TGCGCCAGCAGCTACTCGGTTGCCGGGGGAGAGCGGGGCTACACCTTC
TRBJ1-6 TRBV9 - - CASSASTAFSYNSPLHF TGTGCCAGCAGCGCTTCGACAGCCTTCTCCTATAATTCACCCCTCCACTTT
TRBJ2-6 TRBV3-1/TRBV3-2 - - CASSQGSGGANVLTF TGTGCCAGCAGCCAAGGGTCAGGTGGGGCCAACGTCCTGACTTTC